This TCR beta chain was found in a study of long-term antiretroviral therapy in people with HIV. Study-wide results and caveats: It was not possible to obtain data on ART adherence, viral resistance or therapy changes.

The CDR3 runs 14 residues. The J segment lost 9 bases and the V segment lost 1 base, leaving 8 bases of the junction unmatched. From germline, CDR1 is MNHEY and CDR2 SMNVEV (reference sequence). Survey-level resolution applied to immunoSEQ assay v3.0. Each sample aimed for roughly 35,000-50,000 sequenced T-cell genomes. Measured with immunoSEQ multiplex PCR; TCRdb has only the in-frame clones, and not every one. In the table there are about 40,000 clones, more than 80% of which are singletons. Note on this clone: Its antigen is currently unknown.

This clonotype was obtained from a woman aged 45-59 years with HIV. The source material was unsorted PBMCs, sampled 3.1 years after starting antiretroviral therapy. The chain combines TRBV27 with TRBJ1-1; 7 bases match TRBD1. In nucleotides, the CDR3 is TGTGCCAGCAGTTTATACGGACCGGGACAGCAAGCTTTCTTT. This sequence encodes CASSLYGPGQQAFF.